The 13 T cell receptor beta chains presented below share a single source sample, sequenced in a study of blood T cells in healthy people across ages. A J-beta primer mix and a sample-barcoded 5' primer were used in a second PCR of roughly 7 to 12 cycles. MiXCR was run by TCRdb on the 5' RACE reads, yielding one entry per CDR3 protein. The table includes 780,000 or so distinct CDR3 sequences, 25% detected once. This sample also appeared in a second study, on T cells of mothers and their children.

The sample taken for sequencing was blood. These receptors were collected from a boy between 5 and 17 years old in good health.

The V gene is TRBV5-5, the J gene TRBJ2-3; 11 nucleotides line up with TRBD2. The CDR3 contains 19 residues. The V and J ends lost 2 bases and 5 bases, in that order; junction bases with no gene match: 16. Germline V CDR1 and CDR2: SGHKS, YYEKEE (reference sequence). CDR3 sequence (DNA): TGTGCCAGCAGCTTACAGGGGGCGACTAGCGGGACCCCAGGAGATACGCAGTATTTT. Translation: CASSLQGATSGTPGDTQYF.

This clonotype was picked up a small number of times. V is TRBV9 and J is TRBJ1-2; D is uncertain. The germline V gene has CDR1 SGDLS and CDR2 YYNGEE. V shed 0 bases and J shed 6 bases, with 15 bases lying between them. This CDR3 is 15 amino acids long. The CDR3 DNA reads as TGTGCCAGCAGCGTAGGCGTTTCGGAAATCCATGGCTACACCTTC. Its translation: CASSVGVSEIHGYTF.

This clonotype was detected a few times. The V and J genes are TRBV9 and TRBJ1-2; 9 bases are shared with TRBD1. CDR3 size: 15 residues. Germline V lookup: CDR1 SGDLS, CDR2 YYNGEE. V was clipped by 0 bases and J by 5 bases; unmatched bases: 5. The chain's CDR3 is CASSVAGTGTYGYTF. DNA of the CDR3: TGTGCCAGCAGCGTAGCGGGGACAGGGACATATGGCTACACCTTC. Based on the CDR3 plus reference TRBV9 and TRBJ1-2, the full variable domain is DSGVTQTPKHLITATGQRVTLRCSPRSGDLSVYWYQQSLDQGLQFLIQYYNGEERAKGNILERFSAQQFPDLHSELNLSSLELGDSALYFCASSVAGTGTYGYTFGSGTRLTVV.

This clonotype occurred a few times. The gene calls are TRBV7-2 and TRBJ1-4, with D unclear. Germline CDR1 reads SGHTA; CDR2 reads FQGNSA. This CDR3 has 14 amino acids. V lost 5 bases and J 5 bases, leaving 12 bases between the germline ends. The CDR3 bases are TGTGCCAGCAGCCCCGAGGCGTTGAATGAAAAACTGTTTTTT. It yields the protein CASSPEALNEKLFF.

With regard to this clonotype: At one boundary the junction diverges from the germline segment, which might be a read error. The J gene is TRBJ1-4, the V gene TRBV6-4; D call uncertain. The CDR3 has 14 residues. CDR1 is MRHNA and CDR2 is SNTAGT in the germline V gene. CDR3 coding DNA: TGTGCCGGCAGTCCCAGTGCAACTAATGAAAAACTGTTTTTT. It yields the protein CAGSPSATNEKLFF.

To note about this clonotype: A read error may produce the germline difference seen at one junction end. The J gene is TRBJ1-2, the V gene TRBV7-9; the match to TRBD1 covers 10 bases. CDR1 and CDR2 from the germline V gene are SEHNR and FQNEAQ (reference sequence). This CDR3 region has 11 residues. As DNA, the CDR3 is TGTGCCAGCAGGCGTGGACAGGGGGTCCGCTTC. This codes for CASRRGQGVRF.

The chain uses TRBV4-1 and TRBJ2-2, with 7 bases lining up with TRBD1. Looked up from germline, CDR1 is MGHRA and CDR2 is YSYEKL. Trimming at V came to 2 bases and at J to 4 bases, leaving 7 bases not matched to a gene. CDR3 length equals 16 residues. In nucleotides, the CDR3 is TGCGCCAGCAGCCAAAAAGGGGGCGCGGGCACCGGGGAGCTGTTTTTT. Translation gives CASSQKGGAGTGELFF.

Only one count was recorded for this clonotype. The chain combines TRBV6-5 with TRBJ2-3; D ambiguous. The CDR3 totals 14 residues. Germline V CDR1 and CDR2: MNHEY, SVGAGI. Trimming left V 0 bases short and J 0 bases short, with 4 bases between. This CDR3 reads CASSYSFSTDTQYF. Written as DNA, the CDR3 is TGTGCCAGCAGTTACTCATTTAGCACAGATACGCAGTATTTT.

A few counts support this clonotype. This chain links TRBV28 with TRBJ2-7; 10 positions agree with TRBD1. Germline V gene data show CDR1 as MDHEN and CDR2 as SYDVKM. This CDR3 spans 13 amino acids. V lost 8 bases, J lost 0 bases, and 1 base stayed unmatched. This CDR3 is CASGQGGSYEQYF. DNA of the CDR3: TGTGCCAGCGGACAGGGGGGCTCCTACGAGCAGTACTTC.

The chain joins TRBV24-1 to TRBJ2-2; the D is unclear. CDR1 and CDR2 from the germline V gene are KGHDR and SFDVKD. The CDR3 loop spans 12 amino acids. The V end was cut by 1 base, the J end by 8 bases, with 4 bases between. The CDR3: CATSDFSGELFF. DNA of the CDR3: TGTGCCACCAGTGATTTTTCTGGGGAGCTGTTTTTT.

The CDR3 spells CASSGRQGGIANEKLFF. In DNA form, the CDR3 reads TGTGCCAGCAGCGGCAGACAGGGCGGTATCGCTAATGAAAAACTGTTTTTT. This chain uses TRBV7-9 with TRBJ1-4, with TRBD1 matching 7 bases. Germline V gene data show CDR1 as SEHNR and CDR2 as FQNEAQ (reference sequence). With V trimmed by 5 bases and J by 3 bases, 12 bases remained unmatched. This CDR3 is built from 17 residues.

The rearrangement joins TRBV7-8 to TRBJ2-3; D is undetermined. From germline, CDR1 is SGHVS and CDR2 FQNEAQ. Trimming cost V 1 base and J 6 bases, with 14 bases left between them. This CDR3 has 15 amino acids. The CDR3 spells CASSLEEYVRDTQYF. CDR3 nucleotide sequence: TGTGCCAGCAGCTTAGAAGAGTACGTTCGTGATACGCAGTATTTT.

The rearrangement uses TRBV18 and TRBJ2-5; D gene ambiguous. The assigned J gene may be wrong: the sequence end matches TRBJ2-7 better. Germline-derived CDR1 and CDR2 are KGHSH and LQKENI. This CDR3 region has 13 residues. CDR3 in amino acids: CASSPLLGYEQYF. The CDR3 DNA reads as TGTGCCAGCTCACCACTGTTGGGCTACGAGCAGTACTTC.